These 16 T cell receptor beta chains share one sample of origin, sequenced in a study of early T cells in non-severe SARS-CoV-2 infection (dated by TCRdb to about 2021). The protocol used for the library was 5' RACE. The sequencer listed for this sample is NextSeq 500. The public reads were reanalyzed by TCRdb: fastp trimming at Q25, MiXCR alignment, in-frame beta chains only. Each entry is one CDR3 protein sequence, shown with its most common DNA and genes. This sample lists about 56,000 distinct CDR3 sequences; about 11% were detected once. 6.5% of the sample rests with the top ten. The sequenced sample consisted of whole blood. These receptors originate from an adult who was a healthcare worker with PCR-confirmed SARS-CoV-2 infection or an uninfected control (not recorded which).

This clonotype has more than one count but fewer than ten. This CDR3 reads CASSLSWAGTEAFF. Here the CDR3 DNA reads TGCGCCAGCAGCTTGTCCTGGGCAGGCACTGAAGCTTTCTTT. The chain has TRBV5-1 and TRBJ1-1; D unresolved. Per the germline V gene, CDR1 is SGHRS and CDR2 is YFSETQ. V was shortened by 1 base and J by 4 bases, with 11 bases between the two germline ends. CDR3 size: 14 residues.

V is TRBV3-1 and J is TRBJ2-2, with no clear D. The V gene's germline CDR1 is LGHDT and CDR2 YNNKEL (reference sequence). The CDR3 is 14 residues long. V lost 1 base and J lost 4, with 7 bases in between. In DNA form, the CDR3 reads TGTGCCAGCAGCCAAGGTCGTGTCACCGGGGAGCTGTTTTTT. Amino acids: CASSQGRVTGELFF.

The chain uses TRBV20-1 and TRBJ2-7; 9 bases fit TRBD2. The CDR3 runs 14 residues. The junction had 4 bases not matched to a gene; V was cut back by 3 bases and J by 1 base. Germline V lookup: CDR1 DFQATT, CDR2 SNEGSKA (reference sequence). This CDR3 is CSASSTSGSYEQYF. CDR3 sequence (DNA): TGCAGTGCTAGCTCGACTAGCGGATCCTACGAGCAGTACTTC.

This clonotype was recorded a few times. The chain links TRBV29-1 to TRBJ1-1, with 9 bases identical to TRBD1. In germline, CDR1 is SQVTM, CDR2 ANQGSEA. Losses at the gene ends were 5 bases for V and 7 bases for J; bases not matched to a gene: 8. The CDR3 contains 13 residues. CDR3 sequence: CSVSGTGLSEAFF. The CDR3 bases are TGCAGCGTTTCCGGGACAGGGCTCAGTGAAGCTTTCTTT.

This clonotype was seen more than once but under ten times. The rearrangement joins TRBV6-5 to TRBJ2-2, with D perhaps TRBD1 (7 bases). Trimming took off 0 bases at V and 5 bases at J, with 16 bases between the two ends. Per germline, CDR1 MNHEY and CDR2 SVGAGI. CDR3 length: 17 residues. The CDR3 reads CASSYSITPGGTGELFF. The CDR3, as DNA: TGTGCCAGCAGTTACTCGATTACGCCAGGGGGGACCGGGGAGCTGTTTTTT.

This sequence joins TRBV29-1 and TRBJ2-3; D might be TRBD2 (5 bases). Trimming took 0 bases from V and 1 from J, leaving 8 bases between them. The CDR3 is 14 residues long. CDR1 and CDR2 (germline): SQVTM, ANQGSEA. The chain's CDR3 is CSVEDRGRTDTQYF. The CDR3 DNA follows: TGCAGCGTTGAAGACCGCGGGCGCACAGATACGCAGTATTTT.

This clonotype was counted many times. The V and J genes are TRBV6-6 and TRBJ2-5; maybe TRBD2 (6 bases). The CDR3 runs to 14 residues. The ends were cut back, 0 bases at V and 5 bases at J, with 10 bases in the middle. Germline loops: CDR1 MNHNY, CDR2 SVGAGI (reference sequence). The CDR3 loop reads CASSYSEGRETQYF. In DNA, the CDR3 is TGTGCCAGCAGTTACTCGGAGGGCCGGGAGACCCAGTACTTC.

The chain has TRBV11-2 and TRBJ2-7, with 9 bases fitting TRBD1. Germline V gene lookup returns CDR1 SGHAT and CDR2 FQNNGV. Trimming took 2 bases from V and 2 from J; bases not matched to a gene: 7. The CDR3 loop spans 16 amino acids. The CDR3: CASSLPSGTGTYEQYF. CDR3 nucleotides: TGTGCCAGCAGCTTACCTTCCGGGACAGGGACCTACGAGCAGTACTTC.

This clonotype was recorded at least ten times. This chain connects TRBV12-3 or TRBV12-4 to TRBJ2-1, with 10 bases lining up with TRBD2. This CDR3 region has 15 residues. V lost 5 bases and J lost 4; bases outside the gene matches: 5. The CDR3 coding sequence is TGTGCCAGCAGTAAAAGCGGGAGGGGGTACAATGAGCAGTTCTTC. It specifies CASSKSGRGYNEQFF.

The rearrangement joins TRBV6-1 to TRBJ2-7; no reliable D call. This CDR3 spans 11 amino acids. V lost 10 bases to trimming and J lost 3 bases, with 10 bases between them. In germline, CDR1 is MNHNS, CDR2 SASEGT. As DNA, the CDR3 is TGTGCCACTATGGCCTTCTACGAGCAGTACTTC. It codes for CATMAFYEQYF.

This clonotype was seen ten or more times. The J gene is TRBJ1-1, the V gene TRBV7-2; a weak D match, TRBD1 (5 bases). This CDR3 has 16 amino acids. With 1 base removed from V and 3 bases from J, the gap between germline ends came to 15 bases. Germline V CDR1 and CDR2: SGHTA, FQGNSA. CDR3: CASSLDPHPTDTEAFF. CDR3 DNA: TGTGCCAGCAGCTTAGACCCCCACCCGACAGACACTGAAGCTTTCTTT.

This chain links TRBV4-2 with TRBJ2-7, with 11 bases aligning to TRBD2. Germline values: CDR1 LGHNA, CDR2 YNFKEQ. This CDR3 has 18 residues. Germline trimming cut 1 base from V and 2 bases from J; bases unmatched to any gene: 10. The CDR3 sequence is CASSQGPSGRTSPYEQYF. The DNA of the CDR3 is TGTGCCAGCAGCCAAGGTCCTAGCGGGAGGACATCCCCCTACGAGCAGTACTTC.

This clonotype occurred a few times. This likely comes from a read error, as the CDR3 has no conserved phenylalanine or tryptophan at its end. CDR3 nucleotides: TGTGCCAGCAGCTGGTCTAGCGGAGCCTACAATGAGCAGTTCTTG. As protein: CASSWSSGAYNEQFL. This chain connects TRBV6-2 or TRBV6-3 to TRBJ2-1, with TRBD2 matching over 7 bases. Per germline, CDR1 MNHEY and CDR2 SVGEGT. The V and J ends lost 6 bases and 2 bases, in that order; junction bases with no gene match: 7. The CDR3 runs 15 residues.

The chain joins TRBV7-9 to TRBJ2-5; 7 bases agree with TRBD1. The CDR3 runs to 15 residues. Germline CDR1 is SEHNR and CDR2 is FQNEAQ (reference sequence). Trimming at V came to 4 bases and at J to 5 bases, leaving 10 bases not matched to a gene. CDR3 DNA: TGTGCCAGCAGCTCGTTGACAGGGCTGGGGGAGACCCAGTACTTC. Translated, it gives CASSSLTGLGETQYF.

This clonotype was picked up a small number of times. The chain is built from TRBV7-3 and TRBJ1-1; D is perhaps TRBD1 (5 bases). The germline CDR1 and CDR2 sequences are SGHTA and FQGTGA. Trimming removed 2 bases from V and 1 base from J, with 11 bases in between. The CDR3 covers 15 residues. The CDR3 is CASSLGQGANTEAFF. CDR3 bases: TGTGCCAGCAGCTTAGGGCAGGGCGCGAACACTGAAGCTTTCTTT.

The CDR3 region is CASSQLAGSYNEQFF. CDR3 DNA sequence: TGTGCCAGCAGCCAATTAGCGGGTTCCTACAATGAGCAGTTCTTC. The rearrangement uses TRBV14 and TRBJ2-1; 7 bases are a match to TRBD2. The length of the CDR3 is 15 residues. Germline-derived CDR1 and CDR2 are SGHDN and FVKESK. The V and J ends lost 2 bases and 1 base, in that order; junction bases with no gene match: 2.